This T cell receptor (beta chain) came from a study of monozygotic twins with inflammatory bowel disease. TCRdb reworked the 5' RACE reads into one entry per CDR3 protein, no DNA. Recorded for this sample: approximately 340,000 distinct CDR3 sequences. This CDR3 has 13 amino acids. Germline values: CDR1 MNHNS, CDR2 SASEGT. What was sequenced was blood. The clonotype comes from a human donor with ulcerative colitis or Crohn's disease, or a healthy co-twin of an affected twin (not recorded which). The chain couples TRBV6-1 to TRBJ1-6. This CDR3 reads CASSIGENSPLHF.